This section outlines one T cell receptor (beta chain) sequence together with its context. What it recognizes is unknown. J lost 4 bases, V lost 5 bases, and 3 bases had no gene match. Germline CDR1 reads LNHDA; CDR2 reads SQIVND (reference sequence). The CDR3 is 15 residues long. Produced via immunoSEQ multiplex PCR; TCRdb's table is partial and in-frame only. The data contain approximately 180,000 clones, 80% to 95% of them singletons. This sample is drawn from a study of T cell responses to AZD1222 COVID-19 vaccine. Whole-study findings and limits: Along spike, vaccine-associated CD4 TCRs were found throughout, with dominance at 160-218 and 743-854.

This TCR derives from an adult in good health. The starting material was peripheral blood, obtained on day 0 of AZD1222 vaccination. The chain carries TRBV19 and TRBJ2-1, with 12 positions matching TRBD2. The CDR3 protein is CASSPLAGGYNEQFF. The DNA of the CDR3 is TGTGCCAGTAGTCCACTAGCGGGGGGATACAATGAGCAGTTCTTC.